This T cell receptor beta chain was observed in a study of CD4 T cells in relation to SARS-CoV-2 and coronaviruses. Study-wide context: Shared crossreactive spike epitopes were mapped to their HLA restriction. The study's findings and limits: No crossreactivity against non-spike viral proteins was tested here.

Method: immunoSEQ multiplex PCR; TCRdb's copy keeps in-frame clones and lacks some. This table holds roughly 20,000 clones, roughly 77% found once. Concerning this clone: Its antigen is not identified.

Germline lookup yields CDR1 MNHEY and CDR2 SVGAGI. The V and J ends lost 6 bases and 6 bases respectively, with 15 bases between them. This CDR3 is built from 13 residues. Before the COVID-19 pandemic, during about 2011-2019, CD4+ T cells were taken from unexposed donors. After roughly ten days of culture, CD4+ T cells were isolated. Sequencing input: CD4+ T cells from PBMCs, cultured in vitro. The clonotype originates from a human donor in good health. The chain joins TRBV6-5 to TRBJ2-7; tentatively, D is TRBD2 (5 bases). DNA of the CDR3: TGTGCCAGCAGCCTGGGGAGTTTCGGCGAGCAGTACTTC. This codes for CASSLGSFGEQYF.